The entry that follows covers one T cell receptor (beta chain) sequence. As yet, its antigen is unknown. This record comes from a study of long-term antiretroviral therapy in people with HIV. Researchers ran immunoSEQ v3.0 at survey level. Some clones are missing from TCRdb's copy, which holds only in-frame ones; the method was immunoSEQ multiplex PCR. The table has under 30,000 clones, about 95% seen once. Trimming removed 1 base from V and 7 bases from J, with 13 bases in between. Looked up from germline, CDR1 is SGHTA and CDR2 is FQGNSA. This CDR3 is 15 amino acids long. The study's findings and limits: Clonal expansions arising prior to ART prevailed in the repertoire at every time point.

The chain recombines TRBV7-2 with TRBJ2-2; a weak D match, TRBD1 (6 bases). The sequences come from unsorted PBMCs, collected 5.3 years after starting antiretroviral therapy. The clonotype was recovered from a man aged 45 to 65 with HIV. CDR3: CASSLVGRGGGELFF. DNA for the CDR3: TGTGCCAGCAGCTTAGTGGGCAGGGGCGGCGGGGAGCTGTTTTTT.